This T cell receptor (beta chain) was sequenced in a study of response to subunit inactivated influenza vaccine. The study, taken as a whole, reports: There was a suggestion from the authors that each seasonal influenza vaccination recruits few new T cells.

This clonotype was found a few times. What it binds is unknown. TCRdb re-called the RT-PCR reads with MiXCR, one entry per CDR3 protein. The table has 500,000 to 750,000 distinct CDR3 sequences, roughly 15% seen once; the top ten hold roughly 10%. Germline V gives CDR1 KGHDR, CDR2 SFDVKD. Trimming cost V 9 bases and J 8 bases, with 15 bases left between them. There are 12 residues in the CDR3. The TCR sequence derives from a man aged 50 to 59 who received an inactivated influenza vaccine. The J gene is TRBJ1-2, the V gene TRBV24-1; no firm D call. The sequencing here drew on PBMCs from blood, taken 11 to 12 days after vaccination. This CDR3 is CATYSGGRGYTF. Written as DNA, the CDR3 is TGTGCCACCTACTCAGGAGGGAGAGGCTACACCTTC.